In its sample, the clone carrying this T cell receptor beta chain was seen once. Its antigen is still unknown. This entry belongs to a study of cytomegalovirus exposure and HLA in healthy donors. Study-wide background: Early on, a data release was issued that held roughly 80 million unique TCRs from HLA-typed donors. The study, taken as a whole, reports: A later analysis linked a missense DCLRE1C variant to TCR beta V- and J-gene trimming. Later analysis placed DRB1 highest and HLA-C lowest in TCR association rates, which differed by HLA locus.

Primers for the PCR totalled 60 Vbeta and 13 Jbeta. This table comes from immunoSEQ multiplex PCR, and its TCRdb copy is limited to in-frame clones, with some not included. Counted here are approximately 120,000 clones, 77% occurring once; the ten biggest clones make up 11%. The CDR3 sequence is 16 residues long. Looked up from germline, CDR1 is SGHNT and CDR2 is YENEEA. Trimming took 0 bases from V and 4 from J; bases not matched to a gene: 7. The rearrangement joins TRBV11-3 to TRBJ2-3, with 7 bases identical to TRBD2. The material sequenced was PBMCs. This receptor was identified in a man aged 35-49 years in good health and CMV-seropositive. The DNA for the CDR3 is TGTGCCAGCAGCTTAGATCCTGGGGGGGTCGCAGATACGCAGTATTTT. It yields the protein CASSLDPGGVADTQYF.